The 4 T cell receptor beta chains listed next were all sequenced from one sample in a study of T-cell memory formation after mild COVID-19. TCRdb analysed the 5' RACE reads with MiXCR anew, one entry per CDR3 protein. The sample holds around 200,000 distinct CDR3 sequences, about 10% seen once. Input material: PBMCs or a T cell subset sorted from them (not recorded which). All receptors derive from a young man who had mild COVID-19 (a few samples of this study predate the infection). Cell type and time point are not known.

The chain recombines TRBV9 with TRBJ2-5; 9 bases fit TRBD2. The CDR3 runs to 15 residues. Germline CDR1 SGDLS, CDR2 YYNGEE. V lost 3 bases, J lost 0 bases, and 3 bases stayed unmatched. The CDR3 reads CASSASGGYQETQYF. DNA of the CDR3: TGTGCCAGCAGCGCCAGCGGGGGGTACCAAGAGACCCAGTACTTC.

In its sample, this clonotype was seen many times. The chain is built from TRBV2 and TRBJ2-2; D gene ambiguous. This CDR3 contains 15 residues. The germline V gene encodes CDR1 SNHLY and CDR2 FYNNEI. Trimming took off 8 bases at V and 3 bases at J, with 16 bases between the two ends. The CDR3 region is CASRNVRADTGELFF. CDR3 DNA sequence: TGTGCCAGCCGCAATGTAAGGGCAGACACCGGGGAGCTGTTTTTT.

This clonotype was detected a few times. J is TRBJ1-1 and V is TRBV12-3 or TRBV12-4, with TRBD1 identical over 7 bases. The CDR3 sequence is 14 residues long. Trimming at V came to 6 bases and at J to 5 bases, leaving 9 bases not matched to a gene. In DNA form, the CDR3 reads TGTGCCAGCAGCATTCGTACAGGGGAAACTGAAGCTTTCTTT. Translated: CASSIRTGETEAFF.

Many counts were recorded for this clonotype. The chain carries TRBV7-2 and TRBJ2-5; TRBD1 aligns across 7 bases. With 5 bases clipped from V and 1 base from J, the junction kept 4 bases outside the gene matches. The germline V gene has CDR1 SGHTA and CDR2 FQGNSA. The CDR3 runs 14 residues. The CDR3 protein is CASSPGQPQETQYF. The CDR3, as DNA: TGTGCCAGCAGCCCGGGACAGCCCCAAGAGACCCAGTACTTC.